One sample yielded the 17 T cell receptor beta chains listed below, sequenced in a study of tumor-infiltrating lymphocytes in localized non-small cell lung cancer. Sequencing was performed with immunoSEQ multiplex PCR; in TCRdb, only in-frame clones are kept and a portion is missing. The profile shows approximately 12,000 clones, about 70% of them singletons. The sequenced sample consisted of uninvolved lung tissue not adjacent to the tumor. The receptors were gathered from a human donor with non-small cell lung cancer.

The chain carries TRBV27 and TRBJ1-1; D call uncertain. Trimming took off 6 bases at V and 1 base at J, with 9 bases between the two ends. CDR1 and CDR2 (germline): MNHEY, SMNVEV (reference sequence). The CDR3 covers 13 residues. CDR3 DNA sequence: TGTGCCAGCAGCTACCGGACGAACACTGAAGCTTTCTTT. Translation: CASSYRTNTEAFF.

This sequence joins TRBV7-2 and TRBJ2-3; the match to TRBD2 covers 7 bases. Germline-derived CDR1 and CDR2 are SGHTA and FQGNSA. Trimming removed 5 bases from V and 0 bases from J; junction bases left unmatched: 14. The CDR3 length is 18 residues. DNA for the CDR3: TGTGCCAGCAGCGGTCGGGGGTGGGGCGGGAGAAGCACAGATACGCAGTATTTT. It translates to CASSGRGWGGRSTDTQYF.

J is TRBJ2-1 and V is TRBV7-8, with D hard to call. The CDR3 consists of 15 residues. The V gene lost 1 base and the J gene lost 3 bases, with 10 bases spanning the gap. Germline V lookup: CDR1 SGHVS, CDR2 FQNEAQ. The chain's CDR3 is CASSLVYGFYNEQFF. The CDR3 DNA reads TGTGCCAGCAGCTTAGTGTACGGGTTCTACAATGAGCAGTTCTTC.

The V and J genes are TRBV6-6 and TRBJ1-5; D is possibly TRBD1 (5 bases). The CDR3 is made up of 14 amino acids. Germline V CDR1 and CDR2: MNHNY, SVGAGI (reference sequence). V was clipped by 7 bases and J by 5 bases, with 15 bases between them. The CDR3 spells CASISQGRHQPQHF. The CDR3 DNA follows: TGTGCCAGCATCTCCCAGGGTAGGCATCAGCCCCAGCATTTT.

This clone was seen only a few times. The chain employs TRBV19 and TRBJ1-5, with D hard to call. Germline V lookup: CDR1 LNHDA, CDR2 SQIVND (reference sequence). This CDR3 contains 12 residues. With 4 bases removed from V and 0 bases from J, the gap between germline ends came to 1 base. CDR3 protein: CASSNSNQPQHF. The CDR3, as DNA: TGTGCCAGTAGTAATAGCAATCAGCCCCAGCATTTT.

This sequence joins TRBV29-1 and TRBJ2-7; 7 nucleotides line up with TRBD2. Germline CDR1 is SQVTM and CDR2 is ANQGSEA. Trimming at V came to 6 bases and at J to 3 bases, leaving 8 bases not matched to a gene. The CDR3 has 13 amino acids. This chain's CDR3 is CSVGKAGSYEQYF. In DNA form, the CDR3 reads TGCAGCGTCGGTAAAGCGGGAAGCTACGAGCAGTACTTC.

This chain joins TRBV4-3 and TRBJ2-1; 12 nucleotides align to TRBD2. There are 18 residues in the CDR3. V gave up 2 bases and J gave up 5 bases; unmatched junction bases: 10. The germline V gene encodes CDR1 LGHNA and CDR2 YSLEER. Written as DNA, the CDR3 is TGCGCCAGCAGCCAAAGACTAGCGGGAGATCGGTCAAACAATGAGCAGTTCTTC. This translates into CASSQRLAGDRSNNEQFF.

The rearrangement links TRBV7-2 to TRBJ2-3, with unresolved D. Germline CDR1 reads SGHTA; CDR2 reads FQGNSA. The V end lost 3 bases, the J end lost 7 bases, and 17 bases lay between the germline ends. The CDR3 is 15 residues long. CDR3 residues: CASSLGPPDAHTQYF. As DNA, the CDR3 is TGTGCCAGCAGCTTGGGTCCCCCCGATGCTCATACGCAGTATTTT.

With respect to this clone: Other DNA sequences from this sample encode an identical CDR3 as well. The chain has TRBV5-1 and TRBJ1-5; 11 nucleotides match TRBD1. This CDR3 contains 15 residues. The junction had 2 bases not matched to a gene; V was cut back by 2 bases and J by 4 bases. The V gene's germline CDR1 is SGHRS and CDR2 YFSETQ. The CDR3 loop is CASSLGTGGNQPQHF. CDR3 coding DNA: TGCGCCAGCAGCTTAGGGACAGGGGGGAATCAGCCCCAGCATTTT.

The chain recombines TRBV28 with TRBJ1-1; D is undetermined. V dropped 1 base and J dropped 6 bases, with 3 bases sitting between them. The CDR3 is 11 residues long. Germline V CDR1 and CDR2: MDHEN, SYDVKM. The CDR3 protein is CASSLYSEAFF. Written as DNA, the CDR3 is TGTGCCAGCAGTTTATATTCTGAAGCTTTCTTT. Full variable domain (remainder filled in from reference TRBV28 and TRBJ1-1): DVKVTQSSRYLVKRTGEKVFLECVQDMDHENMFWYRQDPGLGLRLIYFSYDVKMKEKGDIPEGYSVSREKKERFSLILESASTNQTSMYLCASSLYSEAFFGQGTRLTVV.

This rearrangement joins TRBV6-5 to TRBJ1-1; D is unclear. Germline V gene lookup returns CDR1 MNHEY and CDR2 SVGAGI. There are 14 residues in the CDR3. Deletions cut 5 bases from V and 5 bases from J, with 15 bases between. In DNA, the CDR3 is TGTGCCAGCAGTGCGGGGTGGGTACGGACTGAAGCTTTCTTT. Translation: CASSAGWVRTEAFF.

This clone is medium-sized by share. The CDR3, as DNA: TGCACCAGCAGCCAAGATGGGGCGGGGGGGCCGAGAGCAACAGATACGCAGTATTTT. This sequence encodes CTSSQDGAGGPRATDTQYF. The chain links TRBV1 to TRBJ2-3; the D segment call TRBD2 is taken from the table without a DNA check. TRBV1 is marked as a pseudogene. The CDR3 is 19 residues long.

Judged by abundance, this clone is medium-sized. Here the CDR3 DNA reads TGTGCCAGCAGCGACCCGACCGGGGACAGGTTGACGGGGGCAAAGTACTTC. This gives the protein CASSDPTGDRLTGAKYF. V is TRBV2 and J is TRBJ2-7; 8 bases match TRBD1. Germline V gene lookup returns CDR1 SNHLY and CDR2 FYNNEI. Trimming took 6 bases from V and 11 from J; bases not matched to a gene: 24. The CDR3 has 17 amino acids.

The chain carries TRBV7-9 and TRBJ2-7, with D perhaps assigned TRBD1 or TRBD2 (5 bases each). Trimming left V 5 bases short and J 6 bases short, with 14 bases between. Germline-derived CDR1 and CDR2 are SEHNR and FQNEAQ (reference sequence). This CDR3 spans 13 amino acids. Here the CDR3 reads CASSTLGDSEQYF. CDR3 DNA sequence: TGTGCCAGCAGCACCCTGGGAGACAGCGAGCAGTACTTC.

V gene TRBV29-1 combines with J gene TRBJ2-7, with D possibly matching TRBD2 (6 bases). The germline V and J ends were trimmed by 0 bases and 7 bases, with 22 bases remaining between them. Germline lookup yields CDR1 SQVTM and CDR2 ANQGSEA. The CDR3 contains 16 residues. This CDR3 reads CSVEDQRGGRLVEQYF. CDR3 nucleotides: TGCAGCGTTGAAGATCAGAGGGGCGGCAGACTAGTGGAGCAGTACTTC.

This clone was detected a few times. This chain connects TRBV5-1 to TRBJ2-3, with 7 bases identical to TRBD1. Germline V gene sequence: CDR1 SGHRS, CDR2 YFSETQ. This CDR3 contains 14 residues. V trimming: 0 bases; J trimming: 4 bases; junction bases outside the gene matches: 2. The CDR3 here is CASSLGQGADTQYF. The CDR3 bases are TGCGCCAGCAGCTTGGGTCAGGGGGCAGATACGCAGTATTTT.

The genes are TRBV7-2 and TRBJ1-2, with D maybe TRBD1 (6 bases). The germline gives CDR1 SGHTA, CDR2 FQGNSA. The length of the CDR3 is 15 residues. V was shortened by 3 bases and J by 3 bases, with 14 bases between the two germline ends. In DNA form, the CDR3 reads TGTGCCAGCAGCTTGAATTTCGGGGGCTACTATGGCTACACCTTC. Translated, it gives CASSLNFGGYYGYTF.